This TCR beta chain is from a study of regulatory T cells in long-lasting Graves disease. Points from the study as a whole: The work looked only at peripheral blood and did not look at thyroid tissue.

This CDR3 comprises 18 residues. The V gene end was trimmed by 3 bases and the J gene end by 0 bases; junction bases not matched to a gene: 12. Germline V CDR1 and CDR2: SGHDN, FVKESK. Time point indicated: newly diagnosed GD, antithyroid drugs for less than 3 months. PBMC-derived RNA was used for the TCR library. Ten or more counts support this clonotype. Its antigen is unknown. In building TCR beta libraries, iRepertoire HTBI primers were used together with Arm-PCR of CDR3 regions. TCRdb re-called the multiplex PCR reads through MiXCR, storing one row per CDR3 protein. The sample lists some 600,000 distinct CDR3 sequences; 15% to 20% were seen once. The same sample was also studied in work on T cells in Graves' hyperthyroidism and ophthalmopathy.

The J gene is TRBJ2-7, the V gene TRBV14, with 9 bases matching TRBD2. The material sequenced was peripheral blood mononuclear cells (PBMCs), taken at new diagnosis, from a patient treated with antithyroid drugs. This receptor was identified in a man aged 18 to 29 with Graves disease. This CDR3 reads CASSQRGRLAGFSYEQYF. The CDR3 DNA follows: TGTGCCAGCAGCCAGCGGGGGCGGCTAGCGGGATTCTCCTACGAGCAGTACTTC.